This T cell receptor beta chain comes out of a study of tumor and adjacent non-tumor tissue in lung cancer. On the study more broadly: The patients, roughly 10 men and five or six women, were roughly 31 to 80 with stage I to III disease.

The CDR3 comprises 16 residues, both ends counted. Germline loops: CDR1 SQVTM, CDR2 ANQGSEA. Note on this clonotype: As yet, its antigen is unknown. The CDR3 does not end in the conserved phenylalanine or tryptophan, so this is likely a read error. The DNA is left out, because the CDR3 cannot be placed on it with certainty; the CDR3 is given as TCRdb lists it.

No cell sorting was done before RNA was extracted from the tissue. More than 3 cm separated this lung sample from the edge of the tumor. Regarding the study as a whole: Compared with tumor, normal lung showed significantly lower TCR diversity. Normal lung showed higher cumulative top 100 clone frequency than tumor.

Three rounds of nested PCR, following a modified ARM-PCR protocol, produced the TCRbeta library. TCRdb itself ran the multiplex PCR reads through MiXCR, one entry per CDR3 protein. The data hold roughly 82,000 distinct CDR3 sequences, with roughly three quarters observed a single time. The TCR was taken from a woman aged 45-60 years with non-small cell lung cancer. The sequenced material came from distant non-tumor lung tissue. This chain links TRBV29-1 with TRBJ2-1; TRBD1, the table's D call, was not compared with the DNA. The CDR3 loop is CSVEDGRDPFNNEEFL.